The 17 T cell receptor beta chains below come from one sample, sequenced in a study of CD8+ T cells in alopecia areata. Sequencing relied on a cDNA template that was reverse transcribed from extracted RNA. Only in-frame clones appear in the TCRdb table, and some are missing; sequencing was by immunoSEQ multiplex PCR. The sample includes 42,000 or so clones, around 90% seen only once; the top ten take 18%. The treatment was: oral pan-JAK inhibitor, 5-10 mg twice daily. The starting material was CD8+ T cells sorted from blood, obtained at week 24, from a patient treated with tofacitinib. These receptors all come from a human donor with alopecia areata.

This clone was picked up one time. The chain couples TRBV11-3 to TRBJ2-7, with D perhaps TRBD2 (5 bases). The germline V gene has CDR1 SGHNT and CDR2 YENEEA. The CDR3 is 13 amino acids. V lost 5 bases and J lost 4, with 12 bases in between. CDR3 sequence: CASSPGPGYEQYF. In DNA, the CDR3 is TGTGCCAGCAGCCCCGGACCGGGATACGAGCAGTACTTC. Combining the CDR3 with reference TRBV11-3 and TRBJ2-7 gives the whole variable domain EAGVVQSPRYKIIEKKQPVAFWCNPISGHNTLYWYLQNLGQGPELLIRYENEEAVDDSQLPKDRFSAERLKGVDSTLKIQPAELGDSAVYLCASSPGPGYEQYFGPGTRLTVT.

The chain employs TRBV7-9 and TRBJ1-1; 9 positions agree with TRBD1. Trimming at V came to 7 bases and at J to 8 bases, leaving 8 bases not matched to a gene. Germline CDR1 SEHNR, CDR2 FQNEAQ (reference sequence). There are 13 residues in the CDR3. As DNA, the CDR3 is TGTGCCAGCACGGACAGGGGCCTCCTCGAAGCTTTCTTT. Protein: CASTDRGLLEAFF.

This sequence joins TRBV7-9 and TRBJ2-7; a weak D match, TRBD1 (6 bases). This CDR3 is built from 14 residues. Trimming removed 7 bases at V and 0 bases at J, with 13 bases between. Germline V gene lookup returns CDR1 SEHNR and CDR2 FQNEAQ (reference sequence). CDR3 residues: CASKGDTHSYEQYF. The DNA for the CDR3 is TGTGCCAGCAAAGGGGACACTCACTCCTACGAGCAGTACTTC.

CDR3 region: CSVEEGAGGETQYF. CDR3 DNA sequence: TGCAGCGTTGAAGAAGGCGCGGGGGGAGAGACCCAGTACTTC. The chain couples TRBV29-1 to TRBJ2-5, with 8 bases matching TRBD2. V lost 0 bases and J lost 4; bases outside the gene matches: 4. Germline V gives CDR1 SQVTM, CDR2 ANQGSEA. The CDR3 extends over 14 amino acids.

This chain joins TRBV16 and TRBJ2-7; possible D gene TRBD1, 5 bases. Trimming removed 4 bases at V and 3 bases at J, with 7 bases between. CDR1 is KGHSY, CDR2 FQNENV, per germline. The CDR3 is 12 residues long. CDR3 region: CASSPQGYEQYF. Here the CDR3 DNA reads TGTGCCAGCAGCCCTCAGGGCTACGAGCAGTACTTC.

This clone was counted between two and nine times. The chain couples TRBV28 to TRBJ2-1; TRBD1 is a possible D gene (6 bases). The ends were cut back, 5 bases at V and 0 bases at J, with 11 bases in the middle. The CDR3 extends over 15 amino acids. CDR1 is MDHEN, CDR2 SYDVKM, per germline. This chain's CDR3 is CASSLGQSSYNEQFF. In nucleotides, the CDR3 is TGTGCCAGCAGTCTAGGACAGAGCTCCTACAATGAGCAGTTCTTC.

The chain has TRBV28 and TRBJ2-2; the match to TRBD2 covers 8 bases. V shed 6 bases and J 4 bases; nucleotides not matched to a gene: 7. This CDR3 comprises 15 residues. CDR1 and CDR2 from the germline V gene are MDHEN and SYDVKM. CDR3 loop: CASRLAGRLTGELFF. The CDR3 DNA is TGTGCCAGCAGATTAGCGGGACGGCTCACCGGGGAGCTGTTTTTT.

J is TRBJ2-5 and V is TRBV7-6; D unclear. This CDR3 has 16 amino acids. CDR1 and CDR2 (germline): SGHVS, FNYEAQ. With 4 bases removed from V and 4 bases from J, the gap between germline ends came to 19 bases. CDR3 region: CASSWYAGLRGETQYF. For the CDR3, the DNA is TGTGCCAGCAGCTGGTACGCCGGGCTCAGAGGAGAGACCCAGTACTTC.

The chain carries TRBV27 and TRBJ2-3, with 8 nucleotides matching TRBD2. The CDR3 has 14 amino acids. Looked up from germline, CDR1 is MNHEY and CDR2 is SMNVEV (reference sequence). V was pared by 8 bases and J by 4 bases, with 8 bases of the junction left unmatched. CDR3 amino acids: CASLSGGAPDTQYF. The CDR3 DNA is TGTGCCAGCCTTTCCGGGGGGGCCCCAGATACGCAGTATTTT.

This chain links TRBV5-6 with TRBJ2-7, with TRBD1 as a possible D gene (5 bases). The length of the CDR3 is 11 residues. V lost 4 bases to trimming and J lost 7 bases, with 9 bases between them. Germline V gives CDR1 SGHDT, CDR2 YYEEEE. The CDR3 DNA sequence: TGTGCCAGCAGCCTCCAGGGAGAGCAGTACTTC. Its protein is CASSLQGEQYF.

This rearrangement joins TRBV7-8 to TRBJ2-7; D may be TRBD1 or TRBD2 (5 bases each). Looked up from germline, CDR1 is SGHVS and CDR2 is FQNEAQ. The CDR3 runs 12 residues. DNA for the CDR3: TGTGCATCCGGGACGGGTGGCTACGAGCAGTACTTC. Its translation: CASGTGGYEQYF.

The chain links TRBV30 to TRBJ2-1; D not resolved. Trimming cost V 2 bases and J 10 bases, with 12 bases left between them. This CDR3 comprises 12 residues. Germline V gene lookup returns CDR1 GTSNPN and CDR2 SVGIG (reference sequence). The CDR3 bases are TGTGCCTGGAGTCCCGTCTCGGGCGAGCAGTTCTTC. It encodes CAWSPVSGEQFF.

V gene TRBV6-6 combines with J gene TRBJ2-7; maybe TRBD1 (5 bases). The V end lost 5 bases, the J end lost 3 bases, and 8 bases lay between the germline ends. Germline lookup yields CDR1 MNHNY and CDR2 SVGAGI (reference sequence). The CDR3 is 12 amino acids. The DNA of the CDR3 is TGTGCCAGCAGTGAGCAGGGCTACGAGCAGTACTTC. Translated, it gives CASSEQGYEQYF.

V usage is TRBV11-3 and J usage is TRBJ2-7; 11 bases line up with TRBD1. V shed 7 bases and J 4 bases; nucleotides not matched to a gene: 12. Germline values: CDR1 SGHNT, CDR2 YENEEA. CDR3 size: 16 residues. CDR3 sequence reads: CASTPSLGQGVYEQYF. The DNA for the CDR3 is TGTGCCAGCACCCCATCTTTGGGACAGGGGGTTTACGAGCAGTACTTC. The whole variable domain, filled in from reference TRBV11-3 and TRBJ2-7, reads EAGVVQSPRYKIIEKKQPVAFWCNPISGHNTLYWYLQNLGQGPELLIRYENEEAVDDSQLPKDRFSAERLKGVDSTLKIQPAELGDSAVYLCASTPSLGQGVYEQYFGPGTRLTVT.

The chain employs TRBV29-1 and TRBJ2-4, with TRBD2 identical over 7 bases. CDR1 is SQVTM and CDR2 is ANQGSEA in the germline V gene. The V gene end was trimmed by 6 bases and the J gene end by 3 bases; junction bases not matched to a gene: 8. CDR3 length equals 14 residues. The CDR3, as DNA: TGCAGCGTACCGGGGGGAGTCGGCAAAAACATTCAGTACTTC. This encodes CSVPGGVGKNIQYF.

In its sample, this clone was seen once. The chain couples TRBV9 to TRBJ1-2, with 7 bases that match TRBD1. CDR1 SGDLS and CDR2 YYNGEE come from the germline V gene. The CDR3 sequence is 14 residues long. V was clipped by 0 bases and J by 3 bases; unmatched bases: 2. CDR3 in DNA: TGTGCCAGCAGCGTAGGAGGGACAGACTATGGCTACACCTTC. This translates into CASSVGGTDYGYTF.

This chain uses TRBV28 with TRBJ2-5; D is undetermined. The ends were cut back, 3 bases at V and 0 bases at J, with 14 bases in the middle. Looked up from germline, CDR1 is MDHEN and CDR2 is SYDVKM. The CDR3 runs 16 residues. CDR3 sequence: CASSFGPWTDQETQYF. CDR3 bases: TGTGCCAGCAGTTTTGGCCCGTGGACGGACCAAGAGACCCAGTACTTC. Looking up the rest from reference TRBV28 and TRBJ2-5 gives the full variable domain: DVKVTQSSRYLVKRTGEKVFLECVQDMDHENMFWYRQDPGLGLRLIYFSYDVKMKEKGDIPEGYSVSREKKERFSLILESASTNQTSMYLCASSFGPWTDQETQYFGPGTRLLVL.